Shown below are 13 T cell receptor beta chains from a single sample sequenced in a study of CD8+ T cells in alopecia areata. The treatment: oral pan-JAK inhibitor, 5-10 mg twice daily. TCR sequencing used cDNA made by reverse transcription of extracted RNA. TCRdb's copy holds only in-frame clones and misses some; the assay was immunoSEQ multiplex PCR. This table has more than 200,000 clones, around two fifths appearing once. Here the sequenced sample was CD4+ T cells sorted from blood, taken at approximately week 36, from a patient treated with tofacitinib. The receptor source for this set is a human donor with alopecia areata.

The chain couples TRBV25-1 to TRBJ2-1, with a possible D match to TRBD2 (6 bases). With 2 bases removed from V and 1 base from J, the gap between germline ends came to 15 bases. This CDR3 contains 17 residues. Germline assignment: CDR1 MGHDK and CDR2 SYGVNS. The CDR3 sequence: CASSERTGVVSYNEQFF. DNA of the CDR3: TGTGCCAGCAGTGAACGGACGGGAGTAGTGTCCTACAATGAGCAGTTCTTC.

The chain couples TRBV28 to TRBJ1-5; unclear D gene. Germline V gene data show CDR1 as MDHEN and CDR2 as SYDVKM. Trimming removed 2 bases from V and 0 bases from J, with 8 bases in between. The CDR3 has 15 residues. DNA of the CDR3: TGTGCCAGCAGTTTAGAGCTTCATAGCAATCAGCCCCAGCATTTT. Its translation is CASSLELHSNQPQHF.

CDR3 amino acids: CASSPRGSFRWVAETQYF. In nucleotides, the CDR3 is TGCGCCAGCAGCCCACGGGGAAGCTTCCGGTGGGTTGCCGAGACCCAGTACTTC. The rearrangement uses TRBV5-1 and TRBJ2-5, with D possibly being TRBD2 (5 bases). The CDR3 is 18 residues long. The V and J ends lost 4 bases and 5 bases respectively, with 27 bases between them. CDR1 is SGHRS, CDR2 YFSETQ, per germline.

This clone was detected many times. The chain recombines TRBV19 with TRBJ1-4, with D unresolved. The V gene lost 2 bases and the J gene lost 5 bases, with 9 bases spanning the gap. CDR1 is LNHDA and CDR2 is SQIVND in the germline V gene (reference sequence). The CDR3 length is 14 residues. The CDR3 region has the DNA TGTGCCAGTAGTATAAGTACCGCAAATGAAAAACTGTTTTTT. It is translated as CASSISTANEKLFF.

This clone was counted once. CDR3 residues: CASGGGVAGGEQFF. The CDR3 DNA reads TGCGCCAGCGGCGGAGGAGTAGCGGGAGGTGAGCAGTTCTTC. The chain employs TRBV5-1 and TRBJ2-1, with TRBD2 identical over 10 bases. Germline loops: CDR1 SGHRS, CDR2 YFSETQ. Trimming cost V 7 bases and J 9 bases; bases outside gene matches: 10. This CDR3 has 14 residues.

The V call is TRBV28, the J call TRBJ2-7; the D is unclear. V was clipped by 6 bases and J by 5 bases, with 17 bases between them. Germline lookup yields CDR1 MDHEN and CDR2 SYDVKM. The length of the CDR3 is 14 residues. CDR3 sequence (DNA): TGTGCCAGCAGATGGGGTAACAGCGACCACGAGCAGTACTTC. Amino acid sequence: CASRWGNSDHEQYF. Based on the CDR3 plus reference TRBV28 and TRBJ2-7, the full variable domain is DVKVTQSSRYLVKRTGEKVFLECVQDMDHENMFWYRQDPGLGLRLIYFSYDVKMKEKGDIPEGYSVSREKKERFSLILESASTNQTSMYLCASRWGNSDHEQYFGPGTRLTVT.

DNA for the CDR3: TGCGCCAGCAGCCAAGCCGGACTAGCGGGAGACGAGCAGTACTTC. Translation: CASSQAGLAGDEQYF. The genes are TRBV4-3 and TRBJ2-7; 13 positions agree with TRBD2. From germline, CDR1 is LGHNA and CDR2 YSLEER. The J segment lost 5 bases and the V segment lost 1 base, leaving 2 bases of the junction unmatched. The CDR3 sequence is 15 residues long.

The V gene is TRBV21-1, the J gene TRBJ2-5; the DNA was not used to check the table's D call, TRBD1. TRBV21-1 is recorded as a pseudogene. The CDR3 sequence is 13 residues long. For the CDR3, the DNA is TGTGCCAGCAGCCCCGACAGGTCAGAGACCCAGTACTTC. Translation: CASSPDRSETQYF.

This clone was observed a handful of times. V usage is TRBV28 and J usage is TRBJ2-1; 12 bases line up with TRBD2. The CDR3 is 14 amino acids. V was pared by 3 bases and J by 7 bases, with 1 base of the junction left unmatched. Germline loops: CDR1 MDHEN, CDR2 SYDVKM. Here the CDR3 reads CASSFGLAGNEQFF. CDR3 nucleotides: TGTGCCAGCAGTTTCGGACTAGCGGGAAATGAGCAGTTCTTC. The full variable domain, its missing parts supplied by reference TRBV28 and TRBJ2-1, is DVKVTQSSRYLVKRTGEKVFLECVQDMDHENMFWYRQDPGLGLRLIYFSYDVKMKEKGDIPEGYSVSREKKERFSLILESASTNQTSMYLCASSFGLAGNEQFFGPGTRLTVL.

The CDR3 nucleotides read TGCGCCAGCAGTCGTAGGGGCCCGGGCTACGAGCAGTACTTC. It codes for CASSRRGPGYEQYF. J is TRBJ2-7 and V is TRBV23-1; weak D call: TRBD1 (5 bases). TRBV23-1 falls under the ORF class, with uncertain function. CDR3 size: 14 residues. V lost 4 bases to trimming and J lost 3 bases, with 13 bases between them.

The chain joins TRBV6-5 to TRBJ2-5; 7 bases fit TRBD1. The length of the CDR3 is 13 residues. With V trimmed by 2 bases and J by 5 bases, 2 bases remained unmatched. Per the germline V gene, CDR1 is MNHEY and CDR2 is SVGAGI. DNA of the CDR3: TGTGCCAGCAGTTACGGGGACAGTGAGACCCAGTACTTC. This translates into CASSYGDSETQYF.

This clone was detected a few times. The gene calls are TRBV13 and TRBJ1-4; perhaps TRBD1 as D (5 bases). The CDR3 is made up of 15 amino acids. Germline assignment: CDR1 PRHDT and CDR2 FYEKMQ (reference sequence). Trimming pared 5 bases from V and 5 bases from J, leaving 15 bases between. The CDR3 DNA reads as TGTGCCAGCAGCCTCACTTTGGGGCCCAATGAAAAACTGTTTTTT. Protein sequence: CASSLTLGPNEKLFF.

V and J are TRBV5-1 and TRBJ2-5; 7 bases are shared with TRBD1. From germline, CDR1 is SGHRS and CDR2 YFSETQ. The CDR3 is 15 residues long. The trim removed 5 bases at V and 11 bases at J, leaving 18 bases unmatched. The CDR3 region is CASSRGTDRVMGQYF. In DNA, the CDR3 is TGCGCCAGCAGTCGAGGCACCGACAGGGTAATGGGGCAGTACTTC.